Listed here are 17 T cell receptor beta chains from one sample, sequenced in a study of cytomegalovirus exposure and HLA in healthy donors. The PCR was carried out with 60 Vbeta primers and 13 Jbeta primers. Profiled with immunoSEQ multiplex PCR; TCRdb holds only in-frame clones, not every one. In total, the table holds more than 90,000 clones. The sample taken for sequencing was PBMCs. Receptors were obtained from a man aged 40-55 years in good health and CMV-seropositive.

The chain employs TRBV2 and TRBJ1-1; D ambiguous. The germline V and J ends were trimmed by 4 bases and 1 base, with 16 bases remaining between them. The length of the CDR3 is 16 residues. Per the germline V gene, CDR1 is SNHLY and CDR2 is FYNNEI. CDR3 bases: TGTGCCAGCAGTGCATTTGGTACAGAAAAGAACACTGAAGCTTTCTTT. Translated, it gives CASSAFGTEKNTEAFF.

V usage is TRBV7-2 and J usage is TRBJ2-1; D might be TRBD1 (5 bases). V was shortened by 5 bases and J by 0 bases, with 14 bases between the two germline ends. The CDR3 sequence is 16 residues long. In germline, CDR1 is SGHTA, CDR2 FQGNSA. This CDR3 is CASSGMGLSSYNEQFF. CDR3 DNA sequence: TGTGCCAGCAGCGGAATGGGGCTTAGCTCCTACAATGAGCAGTTCTTC.

The V call is TRBV14, the J call TRBJ1-1; D is ambiguous. Trimming stripped 1 base from V and 0 bases from J, with 9 bases between. The germline V gene encodes CDR1 SGHDN and CDR2 FVKESK. The length of the CDR3 is 15 residues. The CDR3 DNA reads TGTGCCAGCAGCCAAGGGGGAGGCCTGAACACTGAAGCTTTCTTT. This encodes CASSQGGGLNTEAFF.

The chain combines TRBV27 with TRBJ2-3, with 9 bases aligning to TRBD2. The V and J ends lost 3 bases and 5 bases, in that order; junction bases with no gene match: 9. The CDR3 covers 16 residues. Germline lookup yields CDR1 MNHEY and CDR2 SMNVEV (reference sequence). The CDR3 DNA reads as TGTGCCAGCAGTTTTGGTAGCGGGGGTTCCGGAGATACGCAGTATTTT. Translation: CASSFGSGGSGDTQYF.

The chain carries TRBV27 and TRBJ2-1; D might be TRBD2 (6 bases). The germline gives CDR1 MNHEY, CDR2 SMNVEV (reference sequence). The CDR3 extends over 14 amino acids. V dropped 7 bases and J dropped 6 bases, with 16 bases sitting between them. The CDR3 DNA reads as TGTGCCAGCACGAGGTTAGGGACTTTCAATGAGCAGTTCTTC. Protein sequence: CASTRLGTFNEQFF.

As concerns this clone: Other DNA sequences within the sample encode an identical CDR3. The rearrangement uses TRBV11-2 and TRBJ2-7, with TRBD1 matching 8 bases. The trim removed 5 bases at V and 3 bases at J, leaving 12 bases unmatched. The CDR3 spans 16 residues. Germline lookup yields CDR1 SGHAT and CDR2 FQNNGV. This CDR3 is CASSRLPGQVNYEQYF. The CDR3 coding sequence is TGTGCCAGCAGCCGACTGCCGGGACAGGTCAACTACGAGCAGTACTTC.

This chain links TRBV7-6 with TRBJ2-3, with TRBD1 identical over 7 bases. Germline-derived CDR1 and CDR2 are SGHVS and FNYEAQ. This CDR3 has 15 amino acids. Trimming cost V 5 bases and J 1 base; bases outside gene matches: 6. Written as DNA, the CDR3 is TGTGCCAGCAGCCGAACAGGGGCTGGCACAGATACGCAGTATTTT. Amino acids: CASSRTGAGTDTQYF.

This chain joins TRBV7-9 and TRBJ2-2; TRBD2 might be the D (5 bases). CDR1 and CDR2 (germline): SEHNR, FQNEAQ (reference sequence). The CDR3 length is 15 residues. Deletions cut 5 bases from V and 0 bases from J, with 10 bases between. The CDR3 here is CASSPTTANTGELFF. As DNA, the CDR3 is TGTGCCAGCAGCCCGACTACCGCGAACACCGGGGAGCTGTTTTTT.

The chain joins TRBV28 to TRBJ1-2; a weak D match, TRBD1 (5 bases). The V end was cut by 11 bases, the J end by 7 bases, with 20 bases between. Germline V gene lookup returns CDR1 MDHEN and CDR2 SYDVKM. The CDR3 has 13 amino acids. The CDR3 DNA follows: TGTGCCGGATTCGACTCCGGGGGAGGTGGCTACACCTTC. Amino acids: CAGFDSGGGGYTF.

The gene calls are TRBV6-6 and TRBJ2-5; the D gene is possibly TRBD1 (6 bases). The DNA end is more similar to TRBJ2-7, so the J call may be wrong. The germline gives CDR1 MNHNY, CDR2 SVGAGI (reference sequence). This CDR3 has 13 amino acids. CDR3 nucleotide sequence: TGTGCCAGCAGTAAGGACAGTTTGAACGAGCAGTACTTC. It yields the protein CASSKDSLNEQYF.

The chain links TRBV2 to TRBJ2-5, with 9 bases that match TRBD1. The J segment lost 2 bases and the V segment lost 6 bases, leaving 7 bases of the junction unmatched. The CDR3 sequence is 15 residues long. CDR1 is SNHLY and CDR2 is FYNNEI in the germline V gene. CDR3 sequence reads: CASSPDRGEQETQYF. The CDR3 coding sequence is TGTGCCAGCAGCCCCGACAGGGGGGAGCAAGAGACCCAGTACTTC.

The genes are TRBV7-6 and TRBJ1-5, with 12 nucleotides matching TRBD1. The junction had 6 bases not matched to a gene; V was cut back by 2 bases and J by 7 bases. Germline values: CDR1 SGHVS, CDR2 FNYEAQ. CDR3 length equals 16 residues. The CDR3 sequence: CASSLMGTGGRQPQHF. In DNA form, the CDR3 reads TGTGCCAGCAGCTTAATGGGGACAGGGGGCAGGCAGCCCCAGCATTTT. The full variable domain, in which reference TRBV7-6 and TRBJ1-5 provide the parts outside the CDR3, is GAGVSQSPRYKVTKRGQDVALRCDPISGHVSLYWYRQALGQGPEFLTYFNYEAQQDKSGLPNDRFSAERPEGSISTLTIQRTEQRDSAMYRCASSLMGTGGRQPQHFGDGTRLSIL.

The V and J genes are TRBV9 and TRBJ2-1, with 9 bases aligning to TRBD2. The V gene's germline CDR1 is SGDLS and CDR2 YYNGEE. The ends lost 0 bases at V and 9 bases at J; junction bases unmatched: 7. The CDR3 runs to 15 residues. The CDR3 DNA sequence: TGTGCCAGCAGCGTAGGGGTAGCGGGAGACCGTGAGCAGTTCTTC. This sequence encodes CASSVGVAGDREQFF.

The gene calls are TRBV27 and TRBJ2-1, with D tentatively TRBD1 (6 bases). Trimming cost V 1 base and J 10 bases, with 8 bases left between them. Germline loops: CDR1 MNHEY, CDR2 SMNVEV (reference sequence). The CDR3 has 12 amino acids. CDR3 residues: CASSLYGGEQFF. The CDR3 DNA reads as TGTGCCAGCAGTTTATATGGGGGCGAGCAGTTCTTC.

V is TRBV15 and J is TRBJ2-1; 8 positions match TRBD2. The CDR3 loop spans 15 amino acids. The V and J ends lost 2 bases and 6 bases, in that order; junction bases with no gene match: 6. Germline V gene data show CDR1 as LNHNV and CDR2 as YYDKDF (reference sequence). The CDR3 protein is CATSRTAGAINEQFF. CDR3 nucleotide sequence: TGTGCCACCAGCAGAACAGCGGGAGCGATCAATGAGCAGTTCTTC.

As for this clone: This CDR3 is also generated by other DNA sequences in the sample. V usage is TRBV6-1 and J usage is TRBJ2-7; tentative D call: TRBD2 (6 bases). The germline V gene encodes CDR1 MNHNS and CDR2 SASEGT. V shed 2 bases and J shed 7 bases, with 21 bases lying between them. There are 16 residues in the CDR3. CDR3 protein: CASSESEGFIFWEQYF. CDR3 nucleotide sequence: TGTGCCAGCAGTGAATCGGAGGGATTCATCTTCTGGGAGCAGTACTTC.

CDR3 sequence: CASGGAGGELFF. In DNA form, the CDR3 reads TGTGCCAGCGGAGGGGCGGGCGGGGAGCTGTTTTTT. The rearrangement links TRBV11-3 to TRBJ2-2, with a tentative D call TRBD2 (6 bases). V shed 8 bases and J shed 7 bases, with 11 bases lying between them. The CDR3 runs 12 residues. Germline V gene data show CDR1 as SGHNT and CDR2 as YENEEA. The whole variable domain, remainder taken from reference TRBV11-3 and TRBJ2-2, is EAGVVQSPRYKIIEKKQPVAFWCNPISGHNTLYWYLQNLGQGPELLIRYENEEAVDDSQLPKDRFSAERLKGVDSTLKIQPAELGDSAVYLCASGGAGGELFFGEGSRLTVL.